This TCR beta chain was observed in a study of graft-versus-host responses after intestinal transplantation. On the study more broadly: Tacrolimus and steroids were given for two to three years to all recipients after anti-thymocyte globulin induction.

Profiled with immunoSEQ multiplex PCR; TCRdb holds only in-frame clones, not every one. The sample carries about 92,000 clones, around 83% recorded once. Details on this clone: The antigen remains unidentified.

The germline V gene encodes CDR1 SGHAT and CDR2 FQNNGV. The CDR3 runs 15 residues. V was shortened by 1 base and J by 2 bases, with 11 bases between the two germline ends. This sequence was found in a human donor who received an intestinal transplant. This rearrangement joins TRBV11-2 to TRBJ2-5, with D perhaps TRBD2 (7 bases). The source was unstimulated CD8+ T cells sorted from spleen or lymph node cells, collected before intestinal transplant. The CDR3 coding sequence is TGTGCCAGCAGCTTAGGAGGGGGGGCGCAAGAGACCCAGTACTTC. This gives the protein CASSLGGGAQETQYF.